The present entry profiles one T cell receptor (beta chain) with its context. Its antigen remains unidentified. This sample is part of a study of shared clonotypes between healthy human individuals. Study outcomes and limitations: Naive CD4 clonotypes were shared across a handful of donors at about 5.3%.

Method: immunoSEQ multiplex PCR; TCRdb's copy keeps in-frame clones and lacks some. The profile shows some 1 million clones, 70% to 80% of them singletons. This CDR3 region has 15 residues. The germline V gene has CDR1 SGHDT and CDR2 YYEEEE. Trimming cost V 4 bases and J 4 bases; bases outside gene matches: 7. Sequencing was carried out using memory CD4+ T cells sorted from blood. Subset here: CD45RA-negative fraction. This chain connects TRBV5-6 to TRBJ2-1; 8 nucleotides match TRBD2. The sequence derives from a young man in good health. The CDR3 nucleotides are TGTGCCAGCAGCCGTGGGAGCGGGAGTTACAATGAGCAGTTCTTC. Translating gives CASSRGSGSYNEQFF.